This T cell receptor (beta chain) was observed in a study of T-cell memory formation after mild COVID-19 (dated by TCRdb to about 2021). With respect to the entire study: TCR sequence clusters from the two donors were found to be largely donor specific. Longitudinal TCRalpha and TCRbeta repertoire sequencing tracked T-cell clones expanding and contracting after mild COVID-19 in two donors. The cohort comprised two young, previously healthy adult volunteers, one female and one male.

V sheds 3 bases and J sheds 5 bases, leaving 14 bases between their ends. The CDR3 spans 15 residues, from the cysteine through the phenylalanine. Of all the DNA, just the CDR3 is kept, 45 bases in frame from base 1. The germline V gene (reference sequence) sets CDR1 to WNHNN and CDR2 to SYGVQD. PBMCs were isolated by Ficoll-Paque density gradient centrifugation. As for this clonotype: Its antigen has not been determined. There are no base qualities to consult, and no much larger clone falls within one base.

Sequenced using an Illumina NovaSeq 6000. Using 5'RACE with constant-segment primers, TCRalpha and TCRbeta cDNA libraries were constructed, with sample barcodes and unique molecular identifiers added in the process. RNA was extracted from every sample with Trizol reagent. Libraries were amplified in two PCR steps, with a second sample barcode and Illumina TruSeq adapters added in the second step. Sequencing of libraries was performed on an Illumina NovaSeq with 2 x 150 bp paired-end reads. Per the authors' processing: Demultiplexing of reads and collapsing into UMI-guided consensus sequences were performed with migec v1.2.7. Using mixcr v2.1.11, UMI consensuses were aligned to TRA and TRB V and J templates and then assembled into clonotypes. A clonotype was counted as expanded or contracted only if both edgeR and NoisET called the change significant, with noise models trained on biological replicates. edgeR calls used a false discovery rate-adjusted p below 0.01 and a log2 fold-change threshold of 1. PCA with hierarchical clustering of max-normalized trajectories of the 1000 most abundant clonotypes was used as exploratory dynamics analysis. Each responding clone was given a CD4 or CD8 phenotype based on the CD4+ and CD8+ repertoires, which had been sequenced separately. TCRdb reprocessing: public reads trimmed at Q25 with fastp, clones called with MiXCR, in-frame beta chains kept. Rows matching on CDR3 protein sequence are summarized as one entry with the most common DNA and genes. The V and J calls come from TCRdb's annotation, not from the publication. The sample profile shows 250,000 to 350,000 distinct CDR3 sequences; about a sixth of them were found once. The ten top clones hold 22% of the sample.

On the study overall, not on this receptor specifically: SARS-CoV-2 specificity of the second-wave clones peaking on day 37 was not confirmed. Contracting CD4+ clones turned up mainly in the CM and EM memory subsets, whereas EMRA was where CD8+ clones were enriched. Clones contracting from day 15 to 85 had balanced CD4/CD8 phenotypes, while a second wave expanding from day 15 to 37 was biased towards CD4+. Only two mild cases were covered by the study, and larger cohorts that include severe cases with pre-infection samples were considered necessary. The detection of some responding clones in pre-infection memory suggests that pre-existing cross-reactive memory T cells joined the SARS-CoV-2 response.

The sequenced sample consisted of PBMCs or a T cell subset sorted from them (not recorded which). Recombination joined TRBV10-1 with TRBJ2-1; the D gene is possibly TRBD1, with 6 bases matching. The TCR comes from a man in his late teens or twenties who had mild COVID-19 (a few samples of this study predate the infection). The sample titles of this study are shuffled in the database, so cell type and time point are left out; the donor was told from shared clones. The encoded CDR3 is CASSEGRGANNEQFF. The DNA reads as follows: TGCGCCAGCAGTGAAGGCAGGGGAGCTAACAATGAGCAGTTCTTC.